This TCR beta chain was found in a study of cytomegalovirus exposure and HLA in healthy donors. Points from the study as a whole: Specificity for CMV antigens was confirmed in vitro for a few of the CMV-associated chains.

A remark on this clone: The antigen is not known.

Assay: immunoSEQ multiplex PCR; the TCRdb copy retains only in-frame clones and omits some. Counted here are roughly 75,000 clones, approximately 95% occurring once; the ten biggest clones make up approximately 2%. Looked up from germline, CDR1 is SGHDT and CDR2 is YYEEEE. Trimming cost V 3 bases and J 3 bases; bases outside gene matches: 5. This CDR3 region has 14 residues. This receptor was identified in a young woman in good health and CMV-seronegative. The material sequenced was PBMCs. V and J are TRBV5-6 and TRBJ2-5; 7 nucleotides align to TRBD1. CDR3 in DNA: TGTGCCAGCAGCTCGGGACAGTTCGAAGAGACCCAGTACTTC. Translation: CASSSGQFEETQYF.